The 9 T cell receptor beta chains listed next were all sequenced from one sample in a study of blood T cell repertoires in COVID-19. Assay: immunoSEQ multiplex PCR; the TCRdb copy retains only in-frame clones and omits some. The table records fewer than 80,000 clones, roughly four fifths of them present only once. Sequenced input: peripheral blood. The receptors stem from a woman of 80 years or more with acute or convalescent COVID-19.

This rearrangement joins TRBV6-1 to TRBJ2-7; weak D call: TRBD2 (5 bases). The ends were cut back, 1 base at V and 1 base at J, with 11 bases in the middle. CDR3 size: 15 residues. CDR1 and CDR2 from the germline V gene are MNHNS and SASEGT. The CDR3: CASSEGVGGSYEQYF. In DNA, the CDR3 is TGTGCCAGCAGTGAAGGCGTAGGAGGATCCTACGAGCAGTACTTC.

This chain joins TRBV18 and TRBJ1-1, with 10 bases matching TRBD1. Germline CDR1 reads KGHSH; CDR2 reads LQKENI. Trimming took 3 bases from V and 6 from J; bases not matched to a gene: 16. The CDR3 covers 18 residues. Here the CDR3 DNA reads TGTGCCAGCTCACCCACGACAGGGGGCGAAATTAGGGCACCTGAAGCTTTCTTT. Protein: CASSPTTGGEIRAPEAFF. The full variable domain, rest sourced from reference TRBV18 and TRBJ1-1, is NAGVMQNPRHLVRRRGQEARLRCSPMKGHSHVYWYRQLPEEGLKFMVYLQKENIIDESGMPKERFSAEFPKEGPSILRIQQVVRGDSAAYFCASSPTTGGEIRAPEAFFGQGTRLTVV.

This clone was seen only once. CDR3 loop: CASTPVGVVQPQHF. The CDR3 region has the DNA TGTGCCAGTACCCCGGTCGGGGTGGTACAGCCCCAGCATTTT. The chain carries TRBV19 and TRBJ1-5; D is uncertain. This CDR3 has 14 amino acids. Trimming stripped 7 bases from V and 7 bases from J, with 17 bases between. Per germline, CDR1 LNHDA and CDR2 SQIVND (reference sequence).

The chain combines TRBV19 with TRBJ2-2; TRBD1 agrees at 8 bases. The CDR3 consists of 15 residues. The V segment lost 5 bases and the J segment 4 bases; nucleotides outside the gene matches: 6. CDR1 LNHDA and CDR2 SQIVND come from the germline V gene (reference sequence). CDR3 protein: CASSPDRAGTGELFF. CDR3 nucleotide sequence: TGTGCCAGTAGTCCGGACAGGGCGGGCACCGGGGAGCTGTTTTTT.

In nucleotides, the CDR3 is TGTGCCAGCAGCGACACTTCGGGGGTGAATCAGCCCCAGCATTTT. It yields the protein CASSDTSGVNQPQHF. The chain employs TRBV11-2 and TRBJ1-5; tentative D call: TRBD1 (5 bases). This CDR3 has 15 residues. Germline loops: CDR1 SGHAT, CDR2 FQNNGV. Trimming shortened V by 5 bases and J by 4 bases, and 15 bases separated the two germline ends.

The J gene is TRBJ1-2, the V gene TRBV2; 7 bases line up with TRBD1. The germline V gene has CDR1 SNHLY and CDR2 FYNNEI. The V and J ends lost 2 bases and 4 bases, in that order; junction bases with no gene match: 4. The CDR3 length is 14 residues. CDR3 bases: TGTGCCAGCAGTGAATTACAGGGGCCCTATGGCTACACCTTC. Its protein is CASSELQGPYGYTF.

This chain joins TRBV6-6 and TRBJ1-1; 12 bases are a match to TRBD1. Germline V gene data show CDR1 as MNHNY and CDR2 as SVGAGI (reference sequence). J lost 8 bases, V lost 5 bases, and 9 bases had no gene match. This CDR3 contains 15 residues. This CDR3 is CASSNTGTGGSEAFF. Here the CDR3 DNA reads TGTGCCAGCAGTAACACCGGGACAGGGGGCTCCGAAGCTTTCTTT.

The rearrangement links TRBV6-2 or TRBV6-3 to TRBJ1-6, with 8 bases lining up with TRBD1. This CDR3 spans 16 amino acids. Germline V lookup: CDR1 MNHEY, CDR2 SVGEGT. V shed 5 bases, J shed 0 bases, and the junction held 3 bases outside the gene matches. The CDR3 reads CASSRTGSSYNSPLHF. DNA for the CDR3: TGTGCCAGCAGTCGGACAGGGAGCTCCTATAATTCACCCCTCCACTTT.

This chain uses TRBV5-4 with TRBJ2-5; 8 bases fit TRBD2. This CDR3 comprises 13 residues. The V gene end was trimmed by 7 bases and the J gene end by 5 bases; junction bases not matched to a gene: 7. From germline, CDR1 is SGHNT and CDR2 YYREEE (reference sequence). In nucleotides, the CDR3 is TGTGCCAGCGGACTTGCGGGGGGTGAGACCCAGTACTTC. Translated, it gives CASGLAGGETQYF. Looking up the rest from reference TRBV5-4 and TRBJ2-5 gives the full variable domain: ETGVTQSPTHLIKTRGQQVTLRCSSQSGHNTVSWYQQALGQGPQFIFQYYREEENGRGNFPPRFSGLQFPNYSSELNVNALELDDSALYLCASGLAGGETQYFGPGTRLLVL.